Listed below are T cell receptor beta chains from one sample, sequenced in a study of immune evolution from preneoplasia to lung adenocarcinoma. TCRdb keeps only in-frame clones here, not all; method: immunoSEQ multiplex PCR. The repertoire consists of around 6,200 clones, with roughly 81% occurring once and the leading ten covering more than 5%. Sequenced: FFPE invasive lung adenocarcinoma tissue. The receptors shown here come from a person aged 45 to 60 with lung adenocarcinoma. CDR3s include the opening cysteine and the closing phenylalanine or tryptophan. A D gene is named only where the DNA matches it firmly. Only part of the rows carry a size: once, few, many, or a class if the clone is expanded.

V: TRBV15
J: TRBJ2-7
size: once
D: -
CDR3: CATSRERDPAYEQYF
DNA: TGTGCCACCAGCAGAGAACGGGATCCAGCCTACGAGCAGTACTTC

V: TRBV21-1
J: TRBJ2-1
size: -
D: -
CDR3: CVGGTVDHNEQFF
DNA: TGTGTAGGGGGGACAGTTGATCACAATGAGCAGTTCTTC

V: TRBV6-1
J: TRBJ2-7
size: -
D: TRBD2
CDR3: CASSEGTSGSYEQYF
DNA: TGTGCCAGCAGTGAAGGGACTAGCGGCTCCTACGAGCAGTACTTC

V: TRBV25-1
J: TRBJ1-1
size: -
D: TRBD1
CDR3: CASSGGGDSSGAFF
DNA: TGTGCCAGCAGCGGGGGAGGGGACAGTTCCGGGGCTTTCTTT

V: TRBV6-5
J: TRBJ1-5
size: -
D: -
CDR3: CASRTGNQPQHF
DNA: TGTGCCAGCAGGACCGGGAATCAGCCCCAGCATTTT

V: TRBV9
J: TRBJ2-5
size: -
D: -
CDR3: CASSVDSQETQYF
DNA: TGTGCCAGCAGCGTAGACAGTCAAGAGACCCAGTACTTC

V: TRBV15
J: TRBJ1-4
size: -
D: TRBD1
CDR3: CATSSAGTVRSNEKLFF
DNA: TGTGCCACCAGCAGTGCCGGGACAGTACGTTCTAATGAAAAACTGTTTTTT

V: TRBV5-5
J: TRBJ2-1
size: few
D: TRBD2
CDR3: CASSWREDEQFF
DNA: TGTGCCAGCAGCTGGCGGGAGGATGAGCAGTTCTTC

V: TRBV7-9
J: TRBJ2-1
size: -
D: -
CDR3: CASSSRDTDNEQFF
DNA: TGTGCCAGCAGCTCGCGTGACACCGACAATGAGCAGTTCTTC

V: TRBV6-6
J: TRBJ1-5
size: -
D: -
CDR3: CASRSRGDAYQPQHF
DNA: TGTGCCAGCAGGTCCAGGGGCGACGCGTATCAGCCCCAGCATTTT

V: TRBV4-3
J: TRBJ1-1
size: once
D: -
CDR3: CASSQVYDTPQTAFF
DNA: TGCGCCAGCAGCCAAGTGTATGACACCCCGCAGACGGCTTTCTTT

V: TRBV5-6
J: TRBJ1-4
size: -
D: -
CDR3: CASRLGNEKLFF
DNA: TGTGCCAGCAGACTGGGGAACGAAAAACTGTTTTTT

V: TRBV7-2
J: TRBJ2-1
size: -
D: TRBD2
CDR3: CASSTLAGAIEQFF
DNA: TGTGCCAGCAGCACACTAGCGGGAGCGATTGAGCAGTTCTTC